The TCR beta chain under discussion was sequenced for a study of blood T cell repertoires in COVID-19. Study background: The United States, Italy and Spain were the sources of the acute and convalescent COVID-19 samples. Sample material is recorded as cDNA or gDNA derived from T cells, B-cell-depleted T cells, or PBMCs.

Authors' analysis steps: Nucleated cell number was recorded as an estimate derived from reference gene primer amplification. TCRdb's copy holds only in-frame clones and misses some; the assay was immunoSEQ multiplex PCR. The V and J calls and clone size come from that table; D and trimming were worked out from the DNA. The sample holds hundreds of thousands of clones, roughly 90% seen once. V was trimmed by 3 bases and J by 4 bases, leaving 10 bases between them. There are 15 residues in the CDR3. Germline assignment: CDR1 SGHVS and CDR2 FQNEAQ. Material: peripheral blood. The chain is built from TRBV7-8 and TRBJ1-6, with a weak D call TRBD1 (6 bases). This sequence was found in a woman under 40 with COVID-19, enrolled during active disease. CDR3 protein: CASSFGQPYNSPLHF. The CDR3 nucleotides are TGTGCCAGCAGCTTCGGACAGCCTTATAATTCACCCCTCCACTTT.